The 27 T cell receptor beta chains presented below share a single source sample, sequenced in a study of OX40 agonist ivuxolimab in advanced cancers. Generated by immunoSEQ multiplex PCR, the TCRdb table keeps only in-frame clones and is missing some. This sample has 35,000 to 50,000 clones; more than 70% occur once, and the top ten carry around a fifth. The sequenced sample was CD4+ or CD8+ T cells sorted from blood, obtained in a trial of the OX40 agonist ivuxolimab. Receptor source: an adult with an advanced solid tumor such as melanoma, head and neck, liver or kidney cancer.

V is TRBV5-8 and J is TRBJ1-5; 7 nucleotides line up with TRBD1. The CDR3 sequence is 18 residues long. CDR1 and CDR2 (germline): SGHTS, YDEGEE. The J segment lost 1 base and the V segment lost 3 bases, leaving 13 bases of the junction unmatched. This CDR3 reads CASSSADRIWGSNQPQHF. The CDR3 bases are TGTGCCAGCAGCTCGGCGGACAGGATATGGGGGAGCAATCAGCCCCAGCATTTT. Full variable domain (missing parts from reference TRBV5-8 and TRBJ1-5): EAGVTQSPTHLIKTRGQQATLRCSPISGHTSVYWYQQALGLGLQFLLWYDEGEERNRGNFPPRFSGRQFPNYSSELNVNALELEDSALYLCASSSADRIWGSNQPQHFGDGTRLSIL.

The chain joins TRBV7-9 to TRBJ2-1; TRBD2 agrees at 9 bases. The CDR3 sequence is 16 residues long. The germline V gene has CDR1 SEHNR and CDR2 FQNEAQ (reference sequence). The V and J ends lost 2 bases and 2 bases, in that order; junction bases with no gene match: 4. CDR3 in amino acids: CASSLTERGAYNEQFF. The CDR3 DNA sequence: TGTGCCAGCAGCTTAACGGAGCGGGGGGCCTACAATGAGCAGTTCTTC. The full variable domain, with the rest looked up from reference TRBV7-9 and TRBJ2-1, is DTGVSQNPRHKITKRGQNVTFRCDPISEHNRLYWYRQTLGQGPEFLTYFQNEAQLEKSRLLSDRFSAERPKGSFSTLEIQRTEQGDSAMYLCASSLTERGAYNEQFFGPGTRLTVL.

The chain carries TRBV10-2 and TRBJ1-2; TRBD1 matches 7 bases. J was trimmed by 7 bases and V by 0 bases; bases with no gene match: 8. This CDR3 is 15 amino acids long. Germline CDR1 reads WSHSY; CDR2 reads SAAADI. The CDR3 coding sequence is TGCGCCAGCAGTGAGTCAGGAGGGGGCGTGAGTGGCTACACCTTC. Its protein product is CASSESGGGVSGYTF.

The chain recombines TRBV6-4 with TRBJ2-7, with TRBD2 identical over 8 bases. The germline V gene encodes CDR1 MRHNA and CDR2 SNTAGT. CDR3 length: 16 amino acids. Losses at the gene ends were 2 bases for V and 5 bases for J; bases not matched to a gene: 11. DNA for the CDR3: TGTGCCAGCAGTGACGGTCGGGGGGGCCTATTCCACGAGCAGTACTTC. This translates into CASSDGRGGLFHEQYF.

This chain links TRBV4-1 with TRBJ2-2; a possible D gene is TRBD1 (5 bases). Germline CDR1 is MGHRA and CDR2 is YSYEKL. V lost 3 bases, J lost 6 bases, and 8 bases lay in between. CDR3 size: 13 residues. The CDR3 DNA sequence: TGCGCCAGCAGCCAGGCAGGGTCCGGGGAGCTGTTTTTT. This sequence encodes CASSQAGSGELFF.

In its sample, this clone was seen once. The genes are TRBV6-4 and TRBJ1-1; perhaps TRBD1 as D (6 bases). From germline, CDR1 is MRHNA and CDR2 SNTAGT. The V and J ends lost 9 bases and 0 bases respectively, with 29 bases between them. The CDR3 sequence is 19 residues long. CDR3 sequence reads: CARGGDLDRPATLNTEAFF. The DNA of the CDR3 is TGTGCCAGGGGGGGGGACTTAGACAGGCCCGCTACCTTGAACACTGAAGCTTTCTTT.

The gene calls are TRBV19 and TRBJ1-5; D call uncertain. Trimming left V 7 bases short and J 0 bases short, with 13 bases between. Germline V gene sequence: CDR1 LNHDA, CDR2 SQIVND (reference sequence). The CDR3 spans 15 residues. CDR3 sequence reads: CASTPRHYSNQPQHF. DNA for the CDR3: TGTGCCAGTACCCCCCGACACTATAGCAATCAGCCCCAGCATTTT. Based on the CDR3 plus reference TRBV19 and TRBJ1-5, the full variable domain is DGGITQSPKYLFRKEGQNVTLSCEQNLNHDAMYWYRQDPGQGLRLIYYSQIVNDFQKGDIAEGYSVSREKKESFPLTVTSAQKNPTAFYLCASTPRHYSNQPQHFGDGTRLSIL.

The CDR3 protein is CASSLGRGAYGYTF. The CDR3 coding sequence is TGTGCCAGCAGCTTAGGGAGGGGAGCCTATGGCTACACCTTC. The V and J genes are TRBV13 and TRBJ1-2, with D possibly TRBD1 on 5 matching bases. Germline V gene sequence: CDR1 PRHDT, CDR2 FYEKMQ (reference sequence). This CDR3 has 14 residues. The V gene lost 0 bases and the J gene lost 4 bases, with 9 bases spanning the gap.

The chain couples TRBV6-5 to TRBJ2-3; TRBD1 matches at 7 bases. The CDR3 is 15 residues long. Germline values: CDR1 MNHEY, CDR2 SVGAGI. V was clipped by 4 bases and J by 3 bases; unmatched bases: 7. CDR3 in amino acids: CASSSRQGRTDTQYF. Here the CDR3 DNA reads TGTGCCAGCAGTTCCCGACAGGGTCGGACAGATACGCAGTATTTT.

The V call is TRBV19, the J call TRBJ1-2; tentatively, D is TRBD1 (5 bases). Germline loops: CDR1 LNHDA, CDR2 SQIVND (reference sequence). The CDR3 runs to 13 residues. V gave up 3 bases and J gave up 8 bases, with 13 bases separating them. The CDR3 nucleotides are TGTGCCAGTAGTATCGGGCAGGGTGACGGCTACACCTTC. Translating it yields CASSIGQGDGYTF.

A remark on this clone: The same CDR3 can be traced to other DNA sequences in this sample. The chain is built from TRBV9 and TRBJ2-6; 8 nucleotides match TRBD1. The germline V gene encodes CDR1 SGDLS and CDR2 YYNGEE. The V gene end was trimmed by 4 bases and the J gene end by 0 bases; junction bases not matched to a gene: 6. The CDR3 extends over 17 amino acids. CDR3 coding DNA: TGTGCCAGCAGCCCCAGGGGGCTATTCTCTGGGGCCAACGTCCTGACTTTC. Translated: CASSPRGLFSGANVLTF.

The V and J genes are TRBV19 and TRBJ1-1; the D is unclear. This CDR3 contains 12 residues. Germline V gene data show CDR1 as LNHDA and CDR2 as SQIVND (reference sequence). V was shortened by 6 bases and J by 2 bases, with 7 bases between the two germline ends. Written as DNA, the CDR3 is TGTGCCAGTAGGCCGGGAAACACTGAAGCTTTCTTT. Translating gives CASRPGNTEAFF. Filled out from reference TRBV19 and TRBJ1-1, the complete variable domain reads DGGITQSPKYLFRKEGQNVTLSCEQNLNHDAMYWYRQDPGQGLRLIYYSQIVNDFQKGDIAEGYSVSREKKESFPLTVTSAQKNPTAFYLCASRPGNTEAFFGQGTRLTVV.

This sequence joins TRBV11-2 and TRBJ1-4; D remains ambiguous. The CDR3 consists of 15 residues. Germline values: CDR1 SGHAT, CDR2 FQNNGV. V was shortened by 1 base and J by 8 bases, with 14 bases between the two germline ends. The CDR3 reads CASSLAGQSREKLFF. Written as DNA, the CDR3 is TGTGCCAGCAGCTTAGCTGGCCAAAGTCGAGAAAAACTGTTTTTT.

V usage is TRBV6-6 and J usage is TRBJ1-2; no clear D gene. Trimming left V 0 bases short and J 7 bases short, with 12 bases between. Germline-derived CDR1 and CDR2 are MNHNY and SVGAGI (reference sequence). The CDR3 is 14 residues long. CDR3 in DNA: TGTGCCAGCAGTTACTCGATGGAGAAGGGTGGCTACACCTTC. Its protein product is CASSYSMEKGGYTF.

CDR3 sequence reads: CASVGRSNEKLFF. DNA for the CDR3: TGTGCCAGCGTTGGGCGGTCCAATGAAAAACTGTTTTTT. This chain links TRBV5-8 with TRBJ1-4; no clear D. V lost 7 bases to trimming and J lost 5 bases, with 12 bases between them. This CDR3 region has 13 residues. Germline V gene lookup returns CDR1 SGHTS and CDR2 YDEGEE.

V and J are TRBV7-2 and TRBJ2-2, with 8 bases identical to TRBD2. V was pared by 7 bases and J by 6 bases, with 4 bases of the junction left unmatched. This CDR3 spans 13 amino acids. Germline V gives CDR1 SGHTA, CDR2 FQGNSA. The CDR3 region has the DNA TGTGCCAGCACCCCGGGAGGGCCCGGGGAGCTGTTTTTT. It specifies CASTPGGPGELFF.

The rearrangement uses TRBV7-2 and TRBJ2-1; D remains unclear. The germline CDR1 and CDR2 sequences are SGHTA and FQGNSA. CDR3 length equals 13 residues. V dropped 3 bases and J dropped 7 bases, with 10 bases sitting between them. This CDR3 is CASSFYLWNEQFF. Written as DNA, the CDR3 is TGTGCCAGCAGCTTTTATCTCTGGAATGAGCAGTTCTTC.

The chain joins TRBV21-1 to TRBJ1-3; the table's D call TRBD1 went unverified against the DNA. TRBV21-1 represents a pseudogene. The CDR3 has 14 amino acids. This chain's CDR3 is CASSNDRTGNTIYF. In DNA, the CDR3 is TGTGCCAGCAGCAATGACAGAACTGGAAACACCATATATTTT.

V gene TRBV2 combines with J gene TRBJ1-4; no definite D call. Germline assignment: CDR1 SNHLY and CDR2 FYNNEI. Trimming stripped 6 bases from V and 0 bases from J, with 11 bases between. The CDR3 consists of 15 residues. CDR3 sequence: CASRIYGATNEKLFF. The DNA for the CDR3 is TGTGCCAGCAGGATATACGGAGCAACTAATGAAAAACTGTTTTTT.

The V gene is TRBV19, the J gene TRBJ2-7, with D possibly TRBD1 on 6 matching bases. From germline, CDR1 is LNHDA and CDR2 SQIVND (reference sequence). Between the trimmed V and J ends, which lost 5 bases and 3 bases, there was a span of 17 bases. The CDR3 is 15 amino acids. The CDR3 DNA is TGTGCCAGTAGTCCCGGTCAGGGGATGGGCTACGAGCAGTACTTC. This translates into CASSPGQGMGYEQYF. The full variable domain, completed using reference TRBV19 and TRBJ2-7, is DGGITQSPKYLFRKEGQNVTLSCEQNLNHDAMYWYRQDPGQGLRLIYYSQIVNDFQKGDIAEGYSVSREKKESFPLTVTSAQKNPTAFYLCASSPGQGMGYEQYFGPGTRLTVT.

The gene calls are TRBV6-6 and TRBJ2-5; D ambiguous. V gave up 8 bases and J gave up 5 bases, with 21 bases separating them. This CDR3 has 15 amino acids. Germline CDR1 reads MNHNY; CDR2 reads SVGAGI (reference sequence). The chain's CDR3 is CASSLTVGLKETQYF. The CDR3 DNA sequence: TGTGCCAGCTCTTTAACTGTAGGGTTGAAGGAGACCCAGTACTTC.

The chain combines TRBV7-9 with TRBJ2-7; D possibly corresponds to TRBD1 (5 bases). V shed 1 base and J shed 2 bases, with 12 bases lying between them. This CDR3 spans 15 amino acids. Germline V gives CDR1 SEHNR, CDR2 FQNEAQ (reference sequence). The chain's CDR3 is CASSLEGQGTYEQYF. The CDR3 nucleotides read TGTGCCAGCAGCTTAGAAGGCCAGGGTACCTACGAGCAGTACTTC.

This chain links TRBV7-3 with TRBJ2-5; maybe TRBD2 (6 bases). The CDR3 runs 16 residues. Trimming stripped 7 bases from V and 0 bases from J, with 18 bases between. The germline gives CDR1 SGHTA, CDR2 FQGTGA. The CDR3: CASTPPHAGYQETQYF. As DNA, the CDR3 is TGTGCCAGCACCCCCCCCCACGCGGGGTACCAAGAGACCCAGTACTTC.

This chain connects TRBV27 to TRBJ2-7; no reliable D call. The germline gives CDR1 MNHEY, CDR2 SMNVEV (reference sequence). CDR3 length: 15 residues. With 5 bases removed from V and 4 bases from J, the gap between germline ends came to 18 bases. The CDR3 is CASSPPQGHPYEQYF. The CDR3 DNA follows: TGTGCCAGCAGTCCCCCTCAAGGCCACCCATACGAGCAGTACTTC.

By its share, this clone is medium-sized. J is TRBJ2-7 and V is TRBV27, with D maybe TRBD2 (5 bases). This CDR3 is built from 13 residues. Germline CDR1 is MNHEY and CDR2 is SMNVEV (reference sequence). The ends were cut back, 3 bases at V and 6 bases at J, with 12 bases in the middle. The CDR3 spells CASSLGALSEQYV. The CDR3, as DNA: TGTGCCAGCAGTTTGGGAGCCCTCTCCGAGCAGTACGTC.

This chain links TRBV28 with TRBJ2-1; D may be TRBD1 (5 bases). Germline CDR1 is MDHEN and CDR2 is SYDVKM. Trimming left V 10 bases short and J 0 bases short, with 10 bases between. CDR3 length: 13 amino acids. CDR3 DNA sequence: TGTGCCATCCAGGGTAGCTCCTACAATGAGCAGTTCTTC. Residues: CAIQGSSYNEQFF.

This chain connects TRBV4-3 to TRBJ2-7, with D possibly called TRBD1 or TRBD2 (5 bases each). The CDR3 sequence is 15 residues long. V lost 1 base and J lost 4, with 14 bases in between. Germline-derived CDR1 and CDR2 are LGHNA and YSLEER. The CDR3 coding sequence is TGCGCCAGCAGCCAAGGACGGGGCGATGGTTACGAGCAGTACTTC. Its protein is CASSQGRGDGYEQYF.